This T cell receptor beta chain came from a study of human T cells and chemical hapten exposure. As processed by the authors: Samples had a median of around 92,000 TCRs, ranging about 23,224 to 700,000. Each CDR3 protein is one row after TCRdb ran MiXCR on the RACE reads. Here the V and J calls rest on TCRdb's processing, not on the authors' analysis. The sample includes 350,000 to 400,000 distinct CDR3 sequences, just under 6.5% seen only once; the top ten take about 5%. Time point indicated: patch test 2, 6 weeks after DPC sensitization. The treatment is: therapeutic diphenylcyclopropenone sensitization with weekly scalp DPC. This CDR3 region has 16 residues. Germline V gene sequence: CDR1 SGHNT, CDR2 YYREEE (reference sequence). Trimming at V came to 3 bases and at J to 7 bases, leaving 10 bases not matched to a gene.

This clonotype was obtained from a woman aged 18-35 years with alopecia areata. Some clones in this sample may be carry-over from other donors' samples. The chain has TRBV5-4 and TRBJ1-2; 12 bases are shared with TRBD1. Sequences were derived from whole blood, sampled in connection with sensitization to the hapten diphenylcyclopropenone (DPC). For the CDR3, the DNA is TGTGCCAGCAGCTGGGGACAGGGGGCCCTCTATGGTGGCTACACCTTC. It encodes CASSWGQGALYGGYTF.